This T cell receptor beta chain comes out of a study of identical twins. Broader study findings: With abundant cord blood beta clonotypes, insertions were fewer; memory repertoires showed no such pattern. The conclusions drew on cross-sectional statistical analysis instead of tracking the same donors.

The V gene lost 0 bases and the J gene lost 12 bases, with 15 bases spanning the gap. The V gene's germline CDR1 is LGHDT and CDR2 YNNKEL (reference sequence). The CDR3 covers 14 residues. About this clonotype itself: Its antigen is as yet unknown.

A single record per CDR3 protein comes from TCRdb applying MiXCR to the 5' RACE reads. Among about 1.7 million distinct CDR3 sequences listed, about 31% were seen once. This sequence was found in a newborn girl in good health. The specimen sequenced was cord blood. The V gene is TRBV3-1, the J gene TRBJ1-5; no reliable D call. In DNA, the CDR3 is TGTGCCAGCAGCCAAGACCCCATCGCCTCGGTCCAGCATTTT. Encoded protein: CASSQDPIASVQHF.